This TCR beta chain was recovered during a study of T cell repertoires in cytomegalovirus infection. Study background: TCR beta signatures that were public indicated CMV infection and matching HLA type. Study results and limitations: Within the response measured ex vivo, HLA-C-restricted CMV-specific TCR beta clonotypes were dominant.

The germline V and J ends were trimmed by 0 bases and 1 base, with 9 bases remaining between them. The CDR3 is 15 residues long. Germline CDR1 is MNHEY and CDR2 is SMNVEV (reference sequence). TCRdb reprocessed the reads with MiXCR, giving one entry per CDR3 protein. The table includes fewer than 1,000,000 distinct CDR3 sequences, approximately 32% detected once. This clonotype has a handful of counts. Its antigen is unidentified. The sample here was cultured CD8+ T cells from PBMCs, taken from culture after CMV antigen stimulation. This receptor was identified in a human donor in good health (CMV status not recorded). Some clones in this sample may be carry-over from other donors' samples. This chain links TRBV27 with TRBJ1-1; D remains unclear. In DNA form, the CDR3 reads TGTGCCAGCAGTTTATCCACAGTCTCGAACACTGAAGCTTTCTTT. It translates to CASSLSTVSNTEAFF.